This is a list of T cell receptor beta chains from one sample in a study of T cells after yellow fever vaccination. A single record per CDR3 protein comes from TCRdb applying MiXCR to the 5' RACE reads. The table shows about 630,000 distinct CDR3 sequences, with approximately 13% occurring only once. This specimen was PBMCs, taken on the day of the yellow fever booster vaccination. These receptors originate from a man aged 25 to 40 who received the YFV17D yellow fever vaccine. The CDR3 runs from the conserved cysteine through the conserved F or W. A D gene is named only where the DNA matches it firmly. The size of a clone is reported for some rows only, either as once, few or many, or as a class for expanded clones.

V	J	size	D	DNA	CDR3
TRBV12-3/TRBV12-4	TRBJ1-3	.	.	TGTGCCAGCAGTCCGACCGGAGAGCAAAACACCATATATTTT	CASSPTGEQNTIYF
TRBV6-6	TRBJ1-2	many	.	TGTGCCAGCAGTTACGACAGAGGACCCACCTTC	CASSYDRGPTF
TRBV20-1	TRBJ2-7	many	TRBD2	TGCAGTGCTATGGTAGACAGCGGGATAGTTGTGGGTTACGAGCAGTACTTC	CSAMVDSGIVVGYEQYF
TRBV20-1	TRBJ2-1	.	TRBD2	TGCAGTGTACCGACTAGCGGGAGGATATCCTCCTACAATGAGCAGTTCTTC	CSVPTSGRISSYNEQFF
TRBV7-8	TRBJ1-1	few	.	TGTGCCAGCAGCATCAGGGTGGGCACTGAAGCTTTCTTT	CASSIRVGTEAFF
TRBV30	TRBJ2-7	few	TRBD1	TGTGCCTGGAGGGGACAGGGACGGAACGAGCAGTACTTC	CAWRGQGRNEQYF
TRBV20-1	TRBJ2-1	.	.	TGCAGTGCTACCTTCGGGTTCCCGGGGGATGAGCAGTTCTTC	CSATFGFPGDEQFF
TRBV6-5	TRBJ2-3	.	TRBD1	TGTGCCAGCAGTTTCCTTGGACAGGGCAGAGATACGCAGTATTTT	CASSFLGQGRDTQYF
TRBV5-1	TRBJ2-7	.	.	TGCGCCAGCAAAGGTGAACACGAGCAGTACTTC	CASKGEHEQYF
TRBV4-3	TRBJ2-5	.	TRBD1	TGCGCCAGCAGCCGGACGGGACAGGGAGGGGAGACCCAGTACTTC	CASSRTGQGGETQYF
TRBV7-2	TRBJ2-3	.	.	TGTGCCAGCAGCTTTTCCAGAAGCACAGATACGCAGTATTTT	CASSFSRSTDTQYF
TRBV29-1	TRBJ2-5	many	.	TGCAGCGCCAAGCTTGGCACCAGGGTGGAGACCCAGTACTTC	CSAKLGTRVETQYF
TRBV6-1	TRBJ1-5	.	.	TGTGCCAGCAGGGCCTGGAGGGATAGCAATCAGCCCCAGCATTTT	CASRAWRDSNQPQHF
TRBV20-1	TRBJ2-1	few	.	TGCAGTGCTGCTCTAGCGTCGAGCTCCTACAATGAGCAGTTCTTC	CSAALASSSYNEQFF
TRBV12-3/TRBV12-4	TRBJ2-7	.	TRBD2	TGTACCAGCAGTTTAAGACTAGCGGTGACCTACGAGCAGTACTTC	CTSSLRLAVTYEQYF
TRBV14	TRBJ2-1	few	.	TGTGCCAGCAGCCAAGGAGCGACTAGGGGGTTTGGGGAGCAGTTCTTC	CASSQGATRGFGEQFF
TRBV12-3/TRBV12-4	TRBJ1-1	many	.	TGTGCCAGCAGTCCCCAGGGTGGGGGCACTGAAGCTTTCTTT	CASSPQGGGTEAFF
TRBV7-8	TRBJ2-2	many	.	TGTGCCAGCAGCTCGACAGGGAACACCGGGGAGCTGTTTTTT	CASSSTGNTGELFF
TRBV11-2	TRBJ2-3	.	TRBD2	TGTGCCAGCATCCGAGGGACTAGCGGGAGCGGAGGCACAGATACGCAGTATTTT	CASIRGTSGSGGTDTQYF
TRBV29-1	TRBJ1-1	.	TRBD1	TGCAGCGTGGACCGGGACAGGGGCGGGAGTGCTTTCTTT	CSVDRDRGGSAFF
TRBV11-1	TRBJ2-7	.	TRBD2	TGTGCCAGCAGCTTAGCACCTAGCGGGAGAGTCCACGAGCAGTACTTC	CASSLAPSGRVHEQYF
TRBV18	TRBJ1-5	.	.	TGTGCCAGCTCACCACCGTGGGGGGAGAGCAATCAGCCCCAGCATTTT	CASSPPWGESNQPQHF
TRBV27	TRBJ2-4	.	TRBD2	TGTGCCAGCAGTTCCACGGGAGGGAGAAACATTCAGTACTTC	CASSSTGGRNIQYF
TRBV18	TRBJ2-5	many	TRBD2	TGTGCCAGCTCACCAAGCGGTAGCGGGGAGACCCAGTACTTC	CASSPSGSGETQYF
TRBV21-1	TRBJ2-1	few	.	TGTGCCAGCAGCAAAGTACCCCACTCCTACAATGAGCAGTTCTTC	CASSKVPHSYNEQFF
TRBV12-3/TRBV12-4	TRBJ2-5	few	.	TGTGCCAGCAAACCGACGGGGCAAGAGACCCAGTACTTC	CASKPTGQETQYF
TRBV5-1	TRBJ2-5	.	TRBD2	TGCGCCAGCAGCTTGGGACTAGCGGGAGGGGCAGAGACCCAGTACTTC	CASSLGLAGGAETQYF
TRBV15	TRBJ2-5	few	.	TGTGCCACCCCTAAACGTCCGGGGGAAGAGACCCAGTACTTC	CATPKRPGEETQYF
TRBV19	TRBJ2-2	.	.	TGTGCCAGTCAAGAGAACACCGGGGAGCTGTTTTTT	CASQENTGELFF